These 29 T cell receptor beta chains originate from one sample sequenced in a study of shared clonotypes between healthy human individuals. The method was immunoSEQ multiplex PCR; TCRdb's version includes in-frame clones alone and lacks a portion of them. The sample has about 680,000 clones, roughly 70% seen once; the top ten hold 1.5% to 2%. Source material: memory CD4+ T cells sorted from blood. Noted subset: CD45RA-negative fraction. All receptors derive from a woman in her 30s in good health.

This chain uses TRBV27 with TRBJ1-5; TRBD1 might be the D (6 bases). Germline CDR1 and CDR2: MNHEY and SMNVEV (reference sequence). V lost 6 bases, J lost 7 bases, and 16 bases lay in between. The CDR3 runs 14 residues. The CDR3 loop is CASSPKGVLQPQHF. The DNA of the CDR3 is TGTGCCAGCAGCCCAAAGGGGGTACTACAGCCCCAGCATTTT.

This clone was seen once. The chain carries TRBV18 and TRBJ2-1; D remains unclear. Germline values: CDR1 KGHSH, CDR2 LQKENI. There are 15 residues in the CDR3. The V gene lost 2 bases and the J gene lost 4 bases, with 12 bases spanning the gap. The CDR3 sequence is CASSPSDGSYNEQFF. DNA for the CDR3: TGTGCCAGCTCACCATCCGACGGGTCTTACAATGAGCAGTTCTTC. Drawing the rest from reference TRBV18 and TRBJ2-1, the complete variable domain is NAGVMQNPRHLVRRRGQEARLRCSPMKGHSHVYWYRQLPEEGLKFMVYLQKENIIDESGMPKERFSAEFPKEGPSILRIQQVVRGDSAAYFCASSPSDGSYNEQFFGPGTRLTVL.

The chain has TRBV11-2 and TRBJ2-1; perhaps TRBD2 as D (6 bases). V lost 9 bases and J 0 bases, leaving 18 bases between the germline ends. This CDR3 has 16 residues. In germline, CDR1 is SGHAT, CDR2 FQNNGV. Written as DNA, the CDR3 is TGTGCCAGTCGATCCAAGCGGGCAAGCTCCTACAATGAGCAGTTCTTC. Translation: CASRSKRASSYNEQFF. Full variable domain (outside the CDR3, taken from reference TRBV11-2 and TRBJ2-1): EAGVAQSPRYKIIEKRQSVAFWCNPISGHATLYWYQQILGQGPKLLIQFQNNGVVDDSQLPKDRFSAERLKGVDSTLKIQPAKLEDSAVYLCASRSKRASSYNEQFFGPGTRLTVL.

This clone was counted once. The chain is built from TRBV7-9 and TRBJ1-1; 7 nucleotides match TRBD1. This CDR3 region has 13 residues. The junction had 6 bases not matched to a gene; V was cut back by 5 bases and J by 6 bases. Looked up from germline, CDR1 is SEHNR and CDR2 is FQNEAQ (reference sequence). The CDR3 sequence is CASSTTGSPEAFF. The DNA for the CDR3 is TGTGCCAGCAGCACGACAGGGTCTCCTGAAGCTTTCTTT.

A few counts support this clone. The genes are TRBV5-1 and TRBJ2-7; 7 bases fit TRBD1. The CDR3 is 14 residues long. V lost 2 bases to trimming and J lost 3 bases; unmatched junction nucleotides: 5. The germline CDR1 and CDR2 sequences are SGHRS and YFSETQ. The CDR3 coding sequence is TGCGCCAGCAGCTTTAGACAGGGCCACTACGAGCAGTACTTC. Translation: CASSFRQGHYEQYF.

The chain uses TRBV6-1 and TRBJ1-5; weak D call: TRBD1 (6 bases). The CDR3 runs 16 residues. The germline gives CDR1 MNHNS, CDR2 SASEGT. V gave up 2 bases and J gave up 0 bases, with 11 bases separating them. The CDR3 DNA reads TGTGCCAGCAGTGAATCGAGGACAGCTAGCAATCAGCCCCAGCATTTT. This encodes CASSESRTASNQPQHF.

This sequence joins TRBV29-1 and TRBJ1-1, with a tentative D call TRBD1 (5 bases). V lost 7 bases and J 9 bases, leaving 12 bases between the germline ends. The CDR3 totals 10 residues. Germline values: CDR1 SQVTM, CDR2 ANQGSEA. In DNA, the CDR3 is TGCAGCGCCAGGGACGCTCAAGCTTTCTTT. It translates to CSARDAQAFF. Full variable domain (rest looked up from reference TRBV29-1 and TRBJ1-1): SAVISQKPSRDICQRGTSLTIQCQVDSQVTMMFWYRQQPGQSLTLIATANQGSEATYESGFVIDKFPISRPNLTFSTLTVSNMSPEDSSIYLCSARDAQAFFGQGTRLTVV.

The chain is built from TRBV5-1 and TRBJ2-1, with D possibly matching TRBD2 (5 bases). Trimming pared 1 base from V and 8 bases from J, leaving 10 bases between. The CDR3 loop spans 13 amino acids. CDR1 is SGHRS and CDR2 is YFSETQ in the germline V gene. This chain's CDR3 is CASSLRTSHEQFF. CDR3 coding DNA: TGCGCCAGCAGCTTGCGGACTTCCCATGAGCAGTTCTTC.

The CDR3, as DNA: TGTGCCAGCTCACCCCAGACCTCCGAGGAGCTGTTTTTT. Protein sequence: CASSPQTSEELFF. The genes are TRBV18 and TRBJ2-2; D is unclear. Trimming shortened V by 3 bases and J by 10 bases, and 12 bases separated the two germline ends. Germline values: CDR1 KGHSH, CDR2 LQKENI. The CDR3 extends over 13 amino acids. The variable domain in full, completed from reference TRBV18 and TRBJ2-2, reads NAGVMQNPRHLVRRRGQEARLRCSPMKGHSHVYWYRQLPEEGLKFMVYLQKENIIDESGMPKERFSAEFPKEGPSILRIQQVVRGDSAAYFCASSPQTSEELFFGEGSRLTVL.

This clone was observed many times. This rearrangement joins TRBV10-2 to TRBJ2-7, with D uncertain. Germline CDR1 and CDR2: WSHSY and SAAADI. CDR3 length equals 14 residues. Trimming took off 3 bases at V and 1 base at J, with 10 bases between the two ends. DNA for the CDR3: TGCGCCAGCAGTGAAGTAGTCCGGTCCTACGAGCAGTACTTC. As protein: CASSEVVRSYEQYF.

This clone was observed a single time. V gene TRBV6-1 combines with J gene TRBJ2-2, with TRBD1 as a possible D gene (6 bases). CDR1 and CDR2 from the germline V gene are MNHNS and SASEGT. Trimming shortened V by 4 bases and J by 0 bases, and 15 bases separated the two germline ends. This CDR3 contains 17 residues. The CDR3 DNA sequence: TGTGCCAGCAGTGCGGAAGCCGGGACATCGAACACCGGGGAGCTGTTTTTT. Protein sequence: CASSAEAGTSNTGELFF.

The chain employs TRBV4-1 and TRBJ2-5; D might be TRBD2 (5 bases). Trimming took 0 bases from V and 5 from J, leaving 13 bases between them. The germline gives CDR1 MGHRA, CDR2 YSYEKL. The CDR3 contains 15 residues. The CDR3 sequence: CASSQEGLRRETQYF. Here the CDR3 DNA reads TGCGCCAGCAGCCAAGAGGGATTAAGGAGGGAGACCCAGTACTTC.

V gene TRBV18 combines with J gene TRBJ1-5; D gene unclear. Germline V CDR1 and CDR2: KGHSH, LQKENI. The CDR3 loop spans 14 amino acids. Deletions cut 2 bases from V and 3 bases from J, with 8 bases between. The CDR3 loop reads CASSPVQTNQPQHF. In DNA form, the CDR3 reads TGTGCCAGCTCACCAGTTCAGACCAATCAGCCCCAGCATTTT.

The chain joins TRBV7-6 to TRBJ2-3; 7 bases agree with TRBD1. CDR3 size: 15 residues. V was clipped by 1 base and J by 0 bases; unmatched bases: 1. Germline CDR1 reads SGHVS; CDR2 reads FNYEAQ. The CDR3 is CASSLGTGSTDTQYF. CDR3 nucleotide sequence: TGTGCCAGCAGCTTAGGGACAGGAAGCACAGATACGCAGTATTTT.

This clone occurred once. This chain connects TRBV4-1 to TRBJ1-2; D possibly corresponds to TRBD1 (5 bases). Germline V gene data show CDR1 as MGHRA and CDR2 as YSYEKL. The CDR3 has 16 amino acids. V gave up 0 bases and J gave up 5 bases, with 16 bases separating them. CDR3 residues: CASSQDARGPGYGYTF. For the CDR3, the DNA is TGCGCCAGCAGCCAAGATGCCCGGGGACCTGGGTATGGCTACACCTTC.

DNA for the CDR3: TGTGCCTGTACCTCGGGGGGGTATAGCAATCAGCCCCAGCATTTT. Its translation: CACTSGGYSNQPQHF. This chain joins TRBV30 and TRBJ1-5, with D perhaps TRBD1 (5 bases). Trimming took 6 bases from V and 0 from J, leaving 15 bases between them. CDR3 length: 15 residues. The germline gives CDR1 GTSNPN, CDR2 SVGIG (reference sequence).

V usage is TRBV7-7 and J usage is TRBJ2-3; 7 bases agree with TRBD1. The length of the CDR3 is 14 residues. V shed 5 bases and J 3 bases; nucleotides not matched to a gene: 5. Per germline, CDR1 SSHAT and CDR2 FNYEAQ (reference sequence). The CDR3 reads CASSHDRETDTQYF. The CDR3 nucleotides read TGTGCCAGCAGCCACGACAGGGAGACAGATACGCAGTATTTT.

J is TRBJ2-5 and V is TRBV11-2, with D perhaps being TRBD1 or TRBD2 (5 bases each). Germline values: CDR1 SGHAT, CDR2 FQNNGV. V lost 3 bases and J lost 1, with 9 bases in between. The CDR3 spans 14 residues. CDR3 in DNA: TGTGCCAGCAGCTTTGGGACGGTCCAAGAGACCCAGTACTTC. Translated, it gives CASSFGTVQETQYF.

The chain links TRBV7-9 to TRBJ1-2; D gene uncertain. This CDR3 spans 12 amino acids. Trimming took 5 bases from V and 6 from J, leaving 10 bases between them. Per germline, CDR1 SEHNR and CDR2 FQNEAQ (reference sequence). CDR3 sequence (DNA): TGTGCCAGCAGCGACAATATTGATGGCTACACCTTC. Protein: CASSDNIDGYTF.

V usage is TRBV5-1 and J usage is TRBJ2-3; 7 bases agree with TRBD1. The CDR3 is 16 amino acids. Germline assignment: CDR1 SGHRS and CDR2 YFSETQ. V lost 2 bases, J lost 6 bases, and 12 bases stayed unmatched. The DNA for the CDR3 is TGCGCCAGCAGCTTCACCCATGGGCAGGGGGTCGATACGCAGTATTTT. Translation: CASSFTHGQGVDTQYF.

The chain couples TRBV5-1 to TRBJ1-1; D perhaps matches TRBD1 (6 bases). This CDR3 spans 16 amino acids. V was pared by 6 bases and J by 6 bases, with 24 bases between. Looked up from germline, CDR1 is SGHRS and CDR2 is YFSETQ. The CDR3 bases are TGCGCCAGCAAGGTAAACAGGGCTACAAGGGGATCTGAAGCTTTCTTT. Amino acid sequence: CASKVNRATRGSEAFF.

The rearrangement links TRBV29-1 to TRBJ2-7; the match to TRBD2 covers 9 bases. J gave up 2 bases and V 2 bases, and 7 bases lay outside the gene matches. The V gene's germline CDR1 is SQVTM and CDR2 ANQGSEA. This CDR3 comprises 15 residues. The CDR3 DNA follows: TGCAGCGTTGAACATCCAGCGGGGGGCACCTACGAGCAGTACTTC. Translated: CSVEHPAGGTYEQYF.

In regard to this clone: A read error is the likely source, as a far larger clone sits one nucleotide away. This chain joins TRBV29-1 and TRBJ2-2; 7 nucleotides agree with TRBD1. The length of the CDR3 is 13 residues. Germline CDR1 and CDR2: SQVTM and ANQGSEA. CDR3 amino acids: CSARQGSTEELFF. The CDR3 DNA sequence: TGCAGCGCCCGACAGGGTAGCACCGAGGAGCTGTTTTTT.

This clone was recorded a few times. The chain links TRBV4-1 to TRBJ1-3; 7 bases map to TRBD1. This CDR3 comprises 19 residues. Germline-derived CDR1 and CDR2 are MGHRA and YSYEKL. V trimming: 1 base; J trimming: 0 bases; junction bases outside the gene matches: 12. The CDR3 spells CASSQGTRTGALSGNTIYF. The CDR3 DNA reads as TGCGCCAGCAGCCAAGGTACTCGTACAGGGGCTCTCTCTGGAAACACCATATATTTT.

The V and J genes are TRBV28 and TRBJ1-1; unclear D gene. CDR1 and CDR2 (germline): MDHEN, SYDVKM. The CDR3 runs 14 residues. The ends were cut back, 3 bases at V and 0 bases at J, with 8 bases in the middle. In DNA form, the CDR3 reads TGTGCCAGCAGTTTTCAAAGCATGAACACTGAAGCTTTCTTT. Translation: CASSFQSMNTEAFF.

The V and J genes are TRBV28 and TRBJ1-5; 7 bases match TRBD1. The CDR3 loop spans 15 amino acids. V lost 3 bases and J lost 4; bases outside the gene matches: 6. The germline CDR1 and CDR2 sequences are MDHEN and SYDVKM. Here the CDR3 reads CASSFPQGLNQPQHF. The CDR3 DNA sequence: TGTGCCAGCAGTTTTCCACAGGGGCTAAATCAGCCCCAGCATTTT. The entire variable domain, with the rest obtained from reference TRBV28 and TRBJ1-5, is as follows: DVKVTQSSRYLVKRTGEKVFLECVQDMDHENMFWYRQDPGLGLRLIYFSYDVKMKEKGDIPEGYSVSREKKERFSLILESASTNQTSMYLCASSFPQGLNQPQHFGDGTRLSIL.

CDR3 in amino acids: CASSQAGTDLNTEAFF. The CDR3 region has the DNA TGTGCCAGCAGCCAAGCCGGGACAGACCTAAACACTGAAGCTTTCTTT. The V gene is TRBV4-2, the J gene TRBJ1-1, with TRBD1 matching over 7 bases. Germline V gives CDR1 LGHNA, CDR2 YNFKEQ. The CDR3 covers 16 residues. V shed 1 base and J 2 bases; nucleotides not matched to a gene: 7.

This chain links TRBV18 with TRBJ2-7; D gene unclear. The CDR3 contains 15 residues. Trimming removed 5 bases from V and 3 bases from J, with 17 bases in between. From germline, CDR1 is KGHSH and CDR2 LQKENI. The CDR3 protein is CASSAEGWSLYEQYF. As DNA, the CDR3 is TGTGCCAGCTCAGCGGAAGGGTGGTCCCTCTACGAGCAGTACTTC.

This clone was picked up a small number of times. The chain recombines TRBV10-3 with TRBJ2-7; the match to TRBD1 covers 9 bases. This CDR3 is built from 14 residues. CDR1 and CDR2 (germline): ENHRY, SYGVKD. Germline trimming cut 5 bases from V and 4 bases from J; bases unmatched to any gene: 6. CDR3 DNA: TGTGCCATCAGTCCCGGACAGGGGAAATACGAGCAGTACTTC. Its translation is CAISPGQGKYEQYF.